This TCR beta chain derives from a study of blood T cell repertoires in COVID-19. About the research overall: The United States, Italy and Spain were the sources of the acute and convalescent COVID-19 samples. T cells, B-cell-depleted T cells, or PBMCs supplied cDNA or gDNA.

Authors' data handling: Amplification of reference gene primers provided the estimated nucleated cell counts. Profiled with immunoSEQ multiplex PCR; TCRdb holds only in-frame clones, not every one. V and J calls and clone size are given by that table; D and trimming were obtained from the DNA. The sample lists approximately 110,000 clones; 75% to 90% were seen once. J gave up 5 bases and V 2 bases, and 7 bases lay outside the gene matches. This CDR3 comprises 15 residues. Germline loops: CDR1 SGHRS, CDR2 YFSETQ. The receptor comes from a human donor in a cohort sampled during active COVID-19. The sample consisted of peripheral blood. The gene calls are TRBV5-1 and TRBJ1-1, with TRBD1 identical over 9 bases. CDR3 residues: CASSFLTGGRTEAFF. The CDR3 bases are TGCGCCAGCAGCTTTTTGACAGGGGGTAGGACTGAAGCTTTCTTT.